These 24 T cell receptor beta chains were all obtained from the same sample, sequenced in a study of blood T cell repertoires in COVID-19. The table came from immunoSEQ multiplex PCR; TCRdb's copy has only in-frame clones and leaves some out. The data show around 65,000 clones, 70% to 90% seen once. The sequencing sample was made of peripheral blood. These receptors all come from a man between 65 and 85 years old with acute or convalescent COVID-19.

V usage is TRBV9 and J usage is TRBJ1-1; TRBD1 agrees at 7 bases. The CDR3 has 14 amino acids. Trimming at V came to 3 bases and at J to 2 bases, leaving 4 bases not matched to a gene. Germline CDR1 is SGDLS and CDR2 is YYNGEE. In DNA, the CDR3 is TGTGCCAGCAGCGAGGGGGCGGATAACACTGAAGCTTTCTTT. Translation: CASSEGADNTEAFF.

The V gene is TRBV7-9, the J gene TRBJ1-5, with 7 bases matching TRBD1. Germline V CDR1 and CDR2: SEHNR, FQNEAQ (reference sequence). This CDR3 comprises 14 residues. V was clipped by 4 bases and J by 5 bases; unmatched bases: 5. The CDR3 sequence is CASSSDRAHQPQHF. The CDR3 DNA follows: TGTGCCAGCAGCTCTGACAGGGCCCATCAGCCCCAGCATTTT.

This sequence joins TRBV28 and TRBJ1-2; 7 bases match TRBD1. Per the germline V gene, CDR1 is MDHEN and CDR2 is SYDVKM. The CDR3 is made up of 15 amino acids. V shed 7 bases, J shed 7 bases, and the junction held 15 bases outside the gene matches. The CDR3 DNA follows: TGTGCCAGCACCGAAAGTTGGGGGACAGCCCTTGGCTACACCTTC. Translating it yields CASTESWGTALGYTF.

The V call is TRBV2, the J call TRBJ2-1, with D possibly being TRBD1 (5 bases). Germline assignment: CDR1 SNHLY and CDR2 FYNNEI. This CDR3 spans 12 amino acids. The ends were cut back, 2 bases at V and 9 bases at J, with 8 bases in the middle. The CDR3 spells CASSEQGFEQFF. CDR3 DNA: TGTGCCAGCAGTGAACAGGGTTTTGAGCAGTTCTTC.

The chain combines TRBV27 with TRBJ1-6; D might be TRBD1 (5 bases). The V gene's germline CDR1 is MNHEY and CDR2 SMNVEV (reference sequence). Trimming removed 6 bases at V and 0 bases at J, with 15 bases between. This CDR3 is built from 17 residues. The CDR3 DNA is TGTGCCAGCAGGCGCTTCGGAGGGACCTCCTATAATTCACCCCTCCACTTT. Protein sequence: CASRRFGGTSYNSPLHF.

This chain connects TRBV18 to TRBJ2-1; tentatively, D is TRBD2 (6 bases). Germline V lookup: CDR1 KGHSH, CDR2 LQKENI. V was cut by 5 bases and J by 9 bases, with 11 bases left in between. The CDR3 runs 12 residues. The CDR3 is CASSDQGGEQFF. As DNA, the CDR3 is TGTGCCAGCTCAGACCAGGGAGGTGAGCAGTTCTTC.

This chain links TRBV28 with TRBJ1-6, with D possibly matching TRBD1 (5 bases). The CDR3 sequence is 16 residues long. The V end was cut by 2 bases, the J end by 0 bases, with 8 bases between. Per the germline V gene, CDR1 is MDHEN and CDR2 is SYDVKM. CDR3 DNA sequence: TGTGCCAGCAGTTTAGGGGGGAGCTCCTATAATTCACCCCTCCACTTT. Translating it yields CASSLGGSSYNSPLHF.

V and J are TRBV6-1 and TRBJ1-5, with D hard to call. V dropped 2 bases and J dropped 0 bases, with 11 bases sitting between them. Looked up from germline, CDR1 is MNHNS and CDR2 is SASEGT. The CDR3 loop spans 16 amino acids. This CDR3 is CASSERSSYSNQPQHF. As DNA, the CDR3 is TGTGCCAGCAGTGAAAGGAGTTCATATAGCAATCAGCCCCAGCATTTT.

V usage is TRBV11-2 and J usage is TRBJ2-2; 11 bases map to TRBD2. The CDR3 spans 17 residues. V was pared by 3 bases and J by 6 bases, with 9 bases of the junction left unmatched. Germline lookup yields CDR1 SGHAT and CDR2 FQNNGV. The DNA of the CDR3 is TGTGCCAGCAGCTTTCCTATAGCGGGGGGGTGGCCCGGGGAGCTGTTTTTT. This encodes CASSFPIAGGWPGELFF.

The chain joins TRBV5-1 to TRBJ1-1; TRBD1 matches 8 bases. V lost 4 bases and J lost 5; bases outside the gene matches: 4. Germline CDR1 SGHRS, CDR2 YFSETQ. The CDR3 covers 13 residues. The CDR3 protein is CASSIRTGTEAFF. CDR3 in DNA: TGCGCCAGCAGCATCCGGACAGGGACTGAAGCTTTCTTT.

This clone has a single count. The chain combines TRBV5-8 with TRBJ2-4, with 8 nucleotides matching TRBD1. The trim removed 2 bases at V and 7 bases at J, leaving 2 bases unmatched. CDR3 size: 13 residues. CDR1 SGHTS and CDR2 YDEGEE come from the germline V gene. CDR3 residues: CASSFNRGNIQYF. For the CDR3, the DNA is TGTGCCAGCAGCTTTAACAGGGGGAACATTCAGTACTTC.

The chain employs TRBV7-9 and TRBJ2-7, with 10 bases lining up with TRBD1. V dropped 5 bases and J dropped 5; count of bases not matched to a gene: 9. Germline CDR1 reads SEHNR; CDR2 reads FQNEAQ (reference sequence). This CDR3 is 15 amino acids long. The DNA for the CDR3 is TGTGCCAGCAGCCCGACCGGGACAGGGGCCCACGAGCAGTACTTC. It translates to CASSPTGTGAHEQYF. Based on the CDR3 plus reference TRBV7-9 and TRBJ2-7, the full variable domain is DTGVSQNPRHKITKRGQNVTFRCDPISEHNRLYWYRQTLGQGPEFLTYFQNEAQLEKSRLLSDRFSAERPKGSFSTLEIQRTEQGDSAMYLCASSPTGTGAHEQYFGPGTRLTVT.

This chain uses TRBV28 with TRBJ1-2; tentatively, D is TRBD1 (6 bases). This CDR3 spans 14 amino acids. V dropped 5 bases and J dropped 4 bases, with 14 bases sitting between them. The V gene's germline CDR1 is MDHEN and CDR2 SYDVKM. The DNA of the CDR3 is TGTGCCAGCAGTACGACGGGGGGCATCTATGGCTACACCTTC. Translated, it gives CASSTTGGIYGYTF.

This sequence joins TRBV21-1 and TRBJ1-2. TRBV21-1 is annotated as a pseudogene. This CDR3 is built from 13 residues. DNA for the CDR3: TGTGCCAGCAGCTTTATCGGGGGTGGCGGCTACACCTTC. Translated, it gives CASSFIGGGGYTF.

The chain employs TRBV6-5 and TRBJ1-3; TRBD1 aligns across 7 bases. The CDR3 length is 15 residues. The V and J ends lost 7 bases and 0 bases, in that order; junction bases with no gene match: 6. Germline V gene sequence: CDR1 MNHEY, CDR2 SVGAGI. CDR3 bases: TGTGCCAGCACCGAGGACAGGAGCTCTGGAAACACCATATATTTT. The encoded protein is CASTEDRSSGNTIYF.

The chain joins TRBV2 to TRBJ2-7, with TRBD1 as a possible D gene (6 bases). The V and J ends lost 4 bases and 7 bases respectively, with 17 bases between them. The CDR3 is 14 amino acids. Germline loops: CDR1 SNHLY, CDR2 FYNNEI. CDR3 DNA: TGTGCCAGCAGTGGGGGCGTACAGGGTTGGGAGCAGTACTTC. Encoded protein: CASSGGVQGWEQYF.

The rearrangement links TRBV7-4 to TRBJ1-2; perhaps TRBD1 as D (5 bases). CDR1 is SGHVT, CDR2 SQSDAQ, per germline. The CDR3 totals 17 residues. Trimming stripped 4 bases from V and 4 bases from J, with 22 bases between. CDR3 DNA: TGTGCCAGCAGCTCAGAGACACCGTCTCAGGGAGGCTATGGCTACACCTTC. It codes for CASSSETPSQGGYGYTF.

CDR3 nucleotide sequence: TGCAGTGCTAGTGGGGGGACAGGCTACAATGAGCAGTTCTTC. It translates to CSASGGTGYNEQFF. The chain combines TRBV20-1 with TRBJ2-1; 8 positions agree with TRBD1. The CDR3 has 14 amino acids. The junction had 4 bases not matched to a gene; V was cut back by 3 bases and J by 3 bases. Germline values: CDR1 DFQATT, CDR2 SNEGSKA (reference sequence).

The CDR3 is CASSQVAGRARELFF. CDR3 nucleotide sequence: TGTGCCAGCAGCCAGGTAGCGGGGCGTGCCAGGGAGCTGTTTTTT. The rearrangement joins TRBV14 to TRBJ2-2; 8 positions match TRBD2. After removal of 3 bases from V and 9 bases from J, the junction contained 9 bases not matched to a gene. The germline V gene encodes CDR1 SGHDN and CDR2 FVKESK. This CDR3 has 15 residues. Supplemented by reference TRBV14 and TRBJ2-2, the full variable domain reads EAGVTQFPSHSVIEKGQTVTLRCDPISGHDNLYWYRRVMGKEIKFLLHFVKESKQDESGMPNNRFLAERTGGTYSTLKVQPAELEDSGVYFCASSQVAGRARELFFGEGSRLTVL.

The genes are TRBV11-2 and TRBJ2-1; 11 bases match TRBD2. V lost 5 bases and J lost 2; bases outside the gene matches: 2. Germline CDR1 reads SGHAT; CDR2 reads FQNNGV. This CDR3 contains 15 residues. In DNA, the CDR3 is TGTGCCAGCAGCACACTAGCGGGGGCCTACAATGAGCAGTTCTTC. Encoded protein: CASSTLAGAYNEQFF. Combining the CDR3 with reference TRBV11-2 and TRBJ2-1 gives the whole variable domain EAGVAQSPRYKIIEKRQSVAFWCNPISGHATLYWYQQILGQGPKLLIQFQNNGVVDDSQLPKDRFSAERLKGVDSTLKIQPAKLEDSAVYLCASSTLAGAYNEQFFGPGTRLTVL.

The rearrangement uses TRBV27 and TRBJ2-1; possibly TRBD2 for D (9 bases). The CDR3 runs 19 residues. Per the germline V gene, CDR1 is MNHEY and CDR2 is SMNVEV (reference sequence). Between the trimmed V and J ends, which lost 2 bases and 3 bases, there was a span of 23 bases. The CDR3 is CASSLRGDRRLADYNEQFF. CDR3 in DNA: TGTGCCAGCAGTTTAAGGGGGGACAGGCGACTAGCGGACTACAATGAGCAGTTCTTC.

The chain is built from TRBV3-1 (or the pseudogene TRBV3-2) and TRBJ1-1, with D unclear. Germline V gene data show CDR1 as LGHDT and CDR2 as YNNKEL (reference sequence). The CDR3 has 11 residues. With 4 bases removed from V and 6 bases from J, the gap between germline ends came to 6 bases. The CDR3, as DNA: TGTGCCAGCAGCCTCCGGGCTGAAGCTTTCTTT. Its translation is CASSLRAEAFF.

The chain is built from TRBV29-1 and TRBJ2-3; D is perhaps TRBD1 (6 bases). Trimming cost V 6 bases and J 4 bases, with 11 bases left between them. CDR3 length: 12 amino acids. The V gene's germline CDR1 is SQVTM and CDR2 ANQGSEA. CDR3: CSVRTAPDTQYF. In DNA form, the CDR3 reads TGCAGCGTCCGGACAGCCCCAGATACGCAGTATTTT.

CDR3 region: CASSATPGDRPQHF. CDR3 in DNA: TGTGCCAGCAGCGCAACACCGGGGGATCGGCCCCAGCATTTT. The chain uses TRBV9 and TRBJ1-5; D possibly corresponds to TRBD1 (5 bases). From germline, CDR1 is SGDLS and CDR2 YYNGEE. The CDR3 runs 14 residues. V lost 3 bases to trimming and J lost 9 bases, with 16 bases between them.